In its sample, the clone carrying this TCR beta chain was seen many times. Deletions cut 6 bases from V and 4 bases from J, with 13 bases between. Germline V gives CDR1 SQVTM, CDR2 ANQGSEA. The CDR3 totals 12 residues. TCRdb independently ran MiXCR on the RT-PCR reads; one entry per CDR3 protein. The sample lists hundreds of thousands of distinct CDR3 sequences, approximately 15% occurring once. This clonotype was sampled from a female donor in good health, serving as a healthy control. Sequenced input: memory CD4+ T cells from blood. The gene calls are TRBV29-1 and TRBJ2-7; D not resolved. The CDR3 loop reads CSVTDPSYEQYF. In DNA form, the CDR3 reads TGCAGCGTCACGGACCCTTCGTACGAGCAGTACTTC.